A selection of T cell receptor beta chains follows, all from one sample in a study of post-analysis software for immune sequencing data. TCRdb independently ran MiXCR on the PCR reads; one entry per CDR3 protein. The data contain approximately 770,000 distinct CDR3 sequences, 35% to 55% of them singletons. Material for sequencing was blood. These receptors were taken from a girl aged 5-17 years with multiple sclerosis. Both conserved end residues are part of each CDR3. The order of the fields is J gene, clone size, V gene, CDR3 length, D gene, CDR3 protein, CDR3 DNA. The D gene is left open where the match is weak. Clone size is given for some rows only: seen once, a few or many times, or a class if the clone is expanded.

>TRBJ2-7|NA|TRBV5-1|12|TRBD2
CASSREGDEQYF
TGCGCCAGCAGCCGGGAGGGGGACGAGCAGTACTTC
>TRBJ2-5|NA|TRBV9|14|TRBD1
CASSVGTGVETQYF
TGTGCCAGCAGCGTTGGGACAGGGGTGGAGACCCAGTACTTC
>TRBJ2-1|few|TRBV7-3|13|TRBD1
CASSGTAQETQFF
TGTGCCAGCAGTGGGACAGCCCAAGAGACCCAGTTCTTC
>TRBJ2-3|NA|TRBV11-2|18|TRBD2
CASGLDGTSGRVADTQYF
TGTGCCAGCGGCTTAGATGGGACTAGCGGGAGAGTGGCAGATACGCAGTATTTT
>TRBJ2-4|NA|TRBV9|14|TRBD1
CASSPRTGSQIQYF
TGTGCCAGCAGCCCGCGGACAGGCTCCCAGATTCAGTACTTC
>TRBJ1-1|many|TRBV5-6|15|NA
CASSLIGPSGTEAFF
TGTGCCAGCAGCTTGATCGGCCCCTCGGGCACTGAAGCTTTCTTT
>TRBJ1-2|few|TRBV20-1|13|TRBD1
CSAPTGGEGGYTF
TGCAGTGCGCCGACAGGGGGCGAGGGTGGCTACACCTTC
>TRBJ1-2|few|TRBV29-1|13|NA
CSVSGVGFYGYTF
TGCAGCGTTTCGGGGGTTGGGTTCTATGGCTACACCTTC
>TRBJ2-7|NA|TRBV6-5|13|NA
CASRDIRVYEQYF
TGTGCCAGCCGTGACATTCGAGTCTACGAGCAGTACTTC
>TRBJ1-2|few|TRBV7-2|12|TRBD1
CASSWGQSIITF
TGTGCCAGCAGCTGGGGACAGAGCATCATCACCTTC
>TRBJ1-2|few|TRBV4-3|13|NA
CASSQILSYGYTF
TGCGCCAGCAGCCAAATTCTTAGCTATGGCTACACCTTC
>TRBJ1-4|NA|TRBV14|12|NA
CASSQVDQKLFF
TGTGCCAGCAGCCAAGTGGATCAAAAACTGTTTTTT
>TRBJ1-2|few|TRBV15|15|TRBD1
CATSRSGQSAGGYTF
TGTGCCACCAGCAGATCGGGACAGTCTGCGGGTGGCTACACCTTC
>TRBJ2-5|NA|TRBV7-2|17|TRBD2
CASSPTIAGGNQETQYF
TGTGCCAGCAGCCCGACAATAGCGGGAGGGAACCAAGAGACCCAGTACTTC
>TRBJ2-7|once|TRBV7-6|14|NA
CASSGPGHPYEQYF
TGTGCCAGCAGCGGACCGGGACACCCCTACGAGCAGTACTTC
>TRBJ2-5|NA|TRBV12-3/TRBV12-4|14|NA
CASSPGPGWETQYF
TGTGCCAGCAGCCCTGGACCAGGGTGGGAGACCCAGTACTTC
>TRBJ1-2|NA|TRBV15|13|NA
CATSRDKYYGYTF
TGTGCCACCAGCAGAGATAAGTACTATGGCTACACCTTC
>TRBJ2-7|few|TRBV30|13|TRBD2
CAWRLAGADEQYF
TGTGCCTGGAGACTAGCGGGAGCAGACGAGCAGTACTTC
>TRBJ2-7|NA|TRBV20-1|15|TRBD1
CSAKKPGQGFSEQYF
TGCAGTGCTAAAAAACCGGGACAGGGGTTCTCCGAGCAGTACTTC
>TRBJ2-7|few|TRBV29-1|12|TRBD2
CSVGREVYEQYF
TGCAGCGTCGGACGGGAGGTATATGAGCAGTACTTC
>TRBJ2-3|few|TRBV6-1|13|NA
CASSEFSTDTQYF
TGTGCCAGCAGTGAGTTTAGCACAGATACGCAGTATTTT
>TRBJ1-1|NA|TRBV7-9|14|NA
CASSLLRTDDEAFF
TGTGCCAGCAGCTTATTGCGGACCGATGATGAAGCTTTCTTT
>TRBJ2-1|NA|TRBV6-6|16|NA
CASSSHAGTLYNEQFF
TGTGCCAGCAGTTCCCATGCCGGGACACTATACAATGAGCAGTTCTTC
>TRBJ2-5|NA|TRBV6-2/TRBV6-3|13|TRBD2
CASRKREFDEQYF
TGTGCCAGCAGAAAGCGGGAGTTCGATGAGCAGTACTTC
>TRBJ2-2|NA|TRBV7-3|14|NA
CASREGVGSGELFF
TGTGCCAGCCGGGAAGGTGTAGGCTCCGGGGAGCTGTTTTTT
>TRBJ1-1|NA|TRBV10-3|12|NA
CAISDGNTEAFF
TGTGCCATCAGTGATGGGAACACTGAGGCTTTCTTT
>TRBJ2-5|NA|TRBV6-5|14|TRBD2
CASRIRDYGETQYF
TGTGCCAGCAGAATCCGGGACTATGGGGAGACCCAGTACTTC
>TRBJ2-1|NA|TRBV12-3/TRBV12-4|15|TRBD2
CASSLPSGRWNEQFF
TGTGCCAGCAGTTTACCTAGCGGGAGGTGGAATGAGCAGTTCTTC
>TRBJ1-4|NA|TRBV6-6|15|NA
CASSAWGGAAEKLFF
TGTGCCAGCAGTGCCTGGGGGGGGGCTGCTGAAAAACTGTTTTTT
>TRBJ1-5|NA|TRBV6-5|13|NA
CASSTGEGQPQHF
TGTGCCAGCAGTACGGGGGAAGGTCAGCCCCAGCATTTT
>TRBJ2-7|NA|TRBV7-2|15|TRBD2
CASSFRTSGIYEQYF
TGTGCCAGCAGCTTTAGGACTAGCGGGATTTACGAGCAGTACTTC
>TRBJ2-6|few|TRBV7-9|17|NA
CASSLAGPRSGANVLTF
TGTGCCAGCAGCTTAGCAGGCCCTAGGTCCGGGGCCAACGTCCTGACTTTC
>TRBJ2-5|few|TRBV27|12|NA
CAIQTQWGEQYF
TGTGCCATCCAGACCCAATGGGGGGAGCAGTACTTC
>TRBJ2-5|NA|TRBV20-1|13|NA
CSARRQGGETQYF
TGCAGTGCTAGACGGCAGGGAGGAGAGACCCAGTACTTC
>TRBJ2-2|once|TRBV24-1|14|NA
CATEGRLKTGELFF
TGTGCCACCGAGGGCCGGCTTAAAACCGGGGAGCTGTTTTTT
>TRBJ2-7|NA|TRBV28|14|TRBD1
CAAETGTGTYEQYF
TGTGCCGCGGAAACCGGGACAGGGACCTACGAGCAGTACTTC
>TRBJ2-7|NA|TRBV4-1|18|TRBD2
CASSQVPRVRGGRYEQYF
TGCGCCAGCAGCCAAGTCCCTAGGGTCCGGGGGGGTCGATACGAGCAGTACTTC
>TRBJ2-7|NA|TRBV6-5|13|NA
CASSRQAPDEQYF
TGTGCCAGCAGTCGGCAGGCTCCCGACGAGCAGTACTTC
>TRBJ1-2|few|TRBV6-5|15|TRBD1
CASSYSGTGGNGYTF
TGTGCCAGCAGTTACTCGGGGACAGGGGGAAATGGCTACACCTTC
>TRBJ2-3|NA|TRBV29-1|14|NA
CSAPAARWGDTQYF
TGCAGCGCCCCGGCGGCGAGGTGGGGAGATACGCAGTATTTT
>TRBJ1-2|few|TRBV4-2|16|NA
CASSQPLSTVNYGYTF
TGTGCCAGCAGCCAACCACTCTCTACCGTGAACTATGGCTACACCTTC
>TRBJ1-2|few|TRBV4-3|15|NA
CASSQDWAGARGYTF
TGCGCCAGCAGCCAAGATTGGGCGGGGGCGAGAGGCTACACCTTC
>TRBJ2-5|NA|TRBV29-1|12|NA
CSGDSGQGTQYF
TGCAGCGGAGACAGCGGTCAAGGGACCCAGTACTTC
>TRBJ2-5|few|TRBV6-6|15|TRBD2
CASSDGTSYGETQYF
TGTGCCAGCAGTGACGGGACTAGCTACGGAGAGACCCAGTACTTC
>TRBJ1-2|few|TRBV29-1|14|TRBD1
CSVEDQSTGGGYTF
TGCAGCGTTGAAGATCAAAGTACAGGGGGTGGCTACACCTTC
>TRBJ2-4|few|TRBV12-3/TRBV12-4|17|TRBD1
CASSFAGGPLAKNIQYF
TGTGCCAGCAGTTTTGCAGGGGGCCCACTAGCCAAAAACATTCAGTACTTC
>TRBJ2-7|few|TRBV29-1|11|NA
CSVGLDSEQYF
TGCAGCGTTGGGTTAGATAGCGAGCAGTACTTC
>TRBJ2-1|few|TRBV5-1|13|NA
CASSFPDSVEQFF
TGCGCCAGCAGCTTTCCCGATTCGGTAGAGCAGTTCTTC
>TRBJ2-5|NA|TRBV7-3|14|NA
CASSFGGQLETQYF
TGTGCCAGCAGCTTTGGCGGCCAGCTGGAGACCCAGTACTTC
>TRBJ2-1|NA|TRBV5-1|17|NA
CASSASSRGSSYNEQFF
TGCGCCAGCAGCGCGTCAAGCAGGGGCAGCTCCTACAATGAGCAGTTCTTC
>TRBJ2-5|few|TRBV20-1|12|NA
CSARETQETQYF
TGCAGTGCTAGGGAGACCCAAGAGACCCAGTACTTC
>TRBJ1-5|few|TRBV15|14|NA
CATSRDGPYQPQHF
TGTGCCACCAGCAGAGACGGCCCTTATCAGCCCCAGCATTTT
>TRBJ2-7|NA|TRBV20-1|16|TRBD2
CSARGPLAGSSYEQYF
TGCAGTGCTAGAGGCCCCCTAGCGGGAAGCTCCTACGAGCAGTACTTC